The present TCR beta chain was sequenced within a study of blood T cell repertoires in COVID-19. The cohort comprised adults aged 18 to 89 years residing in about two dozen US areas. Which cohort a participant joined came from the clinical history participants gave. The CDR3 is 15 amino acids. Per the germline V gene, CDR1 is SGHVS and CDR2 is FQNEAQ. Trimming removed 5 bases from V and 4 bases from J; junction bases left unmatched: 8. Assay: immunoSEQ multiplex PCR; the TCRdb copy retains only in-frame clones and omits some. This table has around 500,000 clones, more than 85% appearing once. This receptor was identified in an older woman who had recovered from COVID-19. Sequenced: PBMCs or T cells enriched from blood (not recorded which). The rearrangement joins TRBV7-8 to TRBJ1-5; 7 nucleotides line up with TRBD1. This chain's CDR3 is CASSTWTGGNQPQHF. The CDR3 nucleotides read TGTGCCAGCAGCACCTGGACAGGCGGGAATCAGCCCCAGCATTTT.